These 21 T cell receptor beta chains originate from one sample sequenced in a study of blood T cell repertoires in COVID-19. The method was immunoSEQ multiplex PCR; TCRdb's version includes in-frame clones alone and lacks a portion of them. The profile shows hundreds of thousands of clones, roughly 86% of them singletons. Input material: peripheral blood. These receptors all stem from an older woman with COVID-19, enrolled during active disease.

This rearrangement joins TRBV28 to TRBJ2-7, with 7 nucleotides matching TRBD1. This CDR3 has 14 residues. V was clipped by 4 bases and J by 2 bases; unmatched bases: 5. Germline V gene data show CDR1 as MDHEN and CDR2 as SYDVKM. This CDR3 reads CASSSLDRTYEQYF. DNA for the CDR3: TGTGCCAGCAGTTCACTGGACAGGACCTACGAGCAGTACTTC.

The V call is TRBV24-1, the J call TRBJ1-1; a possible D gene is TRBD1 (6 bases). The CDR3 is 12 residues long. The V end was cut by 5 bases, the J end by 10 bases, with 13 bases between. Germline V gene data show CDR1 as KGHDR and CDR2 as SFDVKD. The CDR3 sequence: CATSAKGGGAFF. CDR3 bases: TGTGCCACCAGTGCCAAGGGGGGGGGAGCTTTCTTT.

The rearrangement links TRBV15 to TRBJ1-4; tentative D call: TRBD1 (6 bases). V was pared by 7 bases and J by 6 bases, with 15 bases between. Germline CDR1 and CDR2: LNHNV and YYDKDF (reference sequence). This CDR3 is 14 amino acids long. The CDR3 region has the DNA TGTGCCACCAAGGCCCGACAGGCTGATGAAAAACTGTTTTTT. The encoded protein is CATKARQADEKLFF.

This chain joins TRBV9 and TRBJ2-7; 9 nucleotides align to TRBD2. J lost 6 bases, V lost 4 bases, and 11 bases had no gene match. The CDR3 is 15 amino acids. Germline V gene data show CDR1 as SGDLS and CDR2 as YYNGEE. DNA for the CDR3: TGTGCCAGCAGCTTCCGGCTAGCGGGGATCGGCGAGCAGTACTTC. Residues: CASSFRLAGIGEQYF. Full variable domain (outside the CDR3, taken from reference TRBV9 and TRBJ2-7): DSGVTQTPKHLITATGQRVTLRCSPRSGDLSVYWYQQSLDQGLQFLIQYYNGEERAKGNILERFSAQQFPDLHSELNLSSLELGDSALYFCASSFRLAGIGEQYFGPGTRLTVT.

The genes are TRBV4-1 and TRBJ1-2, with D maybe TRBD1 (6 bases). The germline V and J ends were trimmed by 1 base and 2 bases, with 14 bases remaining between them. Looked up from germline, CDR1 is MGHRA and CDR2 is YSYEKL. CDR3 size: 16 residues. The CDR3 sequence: CASSQVNRVLNYGYTF. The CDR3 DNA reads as TGCGCCAGCAGCCAAGTGAACAGGGTATTAAACTATGGCTACACCTTC.

For the CDR3, the DNA is TGTGCCAGTAGTATAGGTCGGGGGACCGGGGAGCTGTTTTTT. This encodes CASSIGRGTGELFF. The chain carries TRBV19 and TRBJ2-2; D possibly corresponds to TRBD2 (6 bases). Germline V gene lookup returns CDR1 LNHDA and CDR2 SQIVND (reference sequence). This CDR3 spans 14 amino acids. The ends were cut back, 1 base at V and 5 bases at J, with 8 bases in the middle.

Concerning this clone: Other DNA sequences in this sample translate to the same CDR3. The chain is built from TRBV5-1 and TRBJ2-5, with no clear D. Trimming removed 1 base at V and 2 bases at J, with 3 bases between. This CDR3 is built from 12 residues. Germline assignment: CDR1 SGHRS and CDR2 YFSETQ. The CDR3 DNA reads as TGCGCCAGCAGCTTGACACAAGAGACCCAGTACTTC. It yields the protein CASSLTQETQYF.

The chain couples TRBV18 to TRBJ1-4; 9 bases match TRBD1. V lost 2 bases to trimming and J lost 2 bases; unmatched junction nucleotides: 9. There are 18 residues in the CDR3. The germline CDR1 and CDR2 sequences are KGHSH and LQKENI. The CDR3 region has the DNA TGTGCCAGCTCACCATCGGGGACAGGGTCTACCACTAATGAAAAACTGTTTTTT. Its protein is CASSPSGTGSTTNEKLFF.

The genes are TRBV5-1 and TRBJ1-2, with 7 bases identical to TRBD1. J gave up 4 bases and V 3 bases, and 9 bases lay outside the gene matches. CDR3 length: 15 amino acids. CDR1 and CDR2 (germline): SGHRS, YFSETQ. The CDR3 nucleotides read TGCGCCAGCAGCTACGAAGGGACAGCGAGCTATGGCTACACCTTC. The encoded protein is CASSYEGTASYGYTF.

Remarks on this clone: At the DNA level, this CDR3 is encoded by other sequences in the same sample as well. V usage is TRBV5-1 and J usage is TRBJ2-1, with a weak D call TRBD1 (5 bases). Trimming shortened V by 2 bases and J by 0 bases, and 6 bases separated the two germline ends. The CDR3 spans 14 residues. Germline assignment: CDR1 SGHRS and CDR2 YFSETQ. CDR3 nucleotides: TGCGCCAGCAGCTTTGACAGCTCCTACAATGAGCAGTTCTTC. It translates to CASSFDSSYNEQFF.

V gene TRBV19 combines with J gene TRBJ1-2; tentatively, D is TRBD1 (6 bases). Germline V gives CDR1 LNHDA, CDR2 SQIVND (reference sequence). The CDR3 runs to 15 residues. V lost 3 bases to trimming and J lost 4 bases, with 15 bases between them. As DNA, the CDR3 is TGTGCCAGTAGTATTCTTGGACAGAGAGTCTATGGCTACACCTTC. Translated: CASSILGQRVYGYTF.

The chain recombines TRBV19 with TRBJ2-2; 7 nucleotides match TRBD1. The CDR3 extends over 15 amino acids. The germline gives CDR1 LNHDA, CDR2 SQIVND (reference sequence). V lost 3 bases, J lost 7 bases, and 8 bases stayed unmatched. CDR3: CASSMVWQGVGELFF. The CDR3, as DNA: TGTGCCAGTAGTATGGTCTGGCAGGGGGTCGGGGAGCTGTTTTTT. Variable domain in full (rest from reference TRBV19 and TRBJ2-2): DGGITQSPKYLFRKEGQNVTLSCEQNLNHDAMYWYRQDPGQGLRLIYYSQIVNDFQKGDIAEGYSVSREKKESFPLTVTSAQKNPTAFYLCASSMVWQGVGELFFGEGSRLTVL.

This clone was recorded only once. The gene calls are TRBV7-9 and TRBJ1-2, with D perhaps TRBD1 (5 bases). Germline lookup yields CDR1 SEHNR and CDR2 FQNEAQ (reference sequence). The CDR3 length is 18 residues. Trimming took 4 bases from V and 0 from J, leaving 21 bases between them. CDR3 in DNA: TGTGCCAGCAGCTCCTCGGGGGGGATCGGCAGAACTAACTATGGCTACACCTTC. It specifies CASSSSGGIGRTNYGYTF.

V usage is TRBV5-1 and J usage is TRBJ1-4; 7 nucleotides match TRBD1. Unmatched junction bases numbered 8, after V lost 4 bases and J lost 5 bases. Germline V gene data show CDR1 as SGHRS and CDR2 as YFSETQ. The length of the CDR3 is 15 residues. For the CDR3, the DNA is TGCGCCAGCAGCCCAAACAGGGGCATAAATGAAAAACTGTTTTTT. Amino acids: CASSPNRGINEKLFF.

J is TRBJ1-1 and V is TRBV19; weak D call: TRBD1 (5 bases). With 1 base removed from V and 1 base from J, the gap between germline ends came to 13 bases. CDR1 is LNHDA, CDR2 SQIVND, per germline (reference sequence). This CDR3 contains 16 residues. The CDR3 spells CASSIAVGHPNTEAFF. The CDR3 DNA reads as TGTGCCAGTAGTATAGCAGTCGGACACCCGAACACTGAAGCTTTCTTT.

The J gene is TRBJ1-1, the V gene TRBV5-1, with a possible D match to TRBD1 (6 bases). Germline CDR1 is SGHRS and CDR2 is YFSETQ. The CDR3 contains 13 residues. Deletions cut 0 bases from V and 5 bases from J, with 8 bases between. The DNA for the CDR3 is TGCGCCAGCAGCTTGGACCAGGGGACTGAAGCTTTCTTT. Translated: CASSLDQGTEAFF.

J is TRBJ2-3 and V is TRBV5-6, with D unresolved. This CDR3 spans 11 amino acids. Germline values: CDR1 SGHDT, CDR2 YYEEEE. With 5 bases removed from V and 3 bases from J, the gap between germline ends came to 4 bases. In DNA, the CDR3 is TGTGCCAGCAGATATACAGATACGCAGTATTTT. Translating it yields CASRYTDTQYF.

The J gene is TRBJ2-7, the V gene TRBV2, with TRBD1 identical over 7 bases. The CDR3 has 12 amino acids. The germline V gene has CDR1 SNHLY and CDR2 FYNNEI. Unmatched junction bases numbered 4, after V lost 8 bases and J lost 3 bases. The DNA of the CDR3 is TGTGCCAGCGGAGGACAGGTCTACGAGCAGTACTTC. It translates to CASGGQVYEQYF.

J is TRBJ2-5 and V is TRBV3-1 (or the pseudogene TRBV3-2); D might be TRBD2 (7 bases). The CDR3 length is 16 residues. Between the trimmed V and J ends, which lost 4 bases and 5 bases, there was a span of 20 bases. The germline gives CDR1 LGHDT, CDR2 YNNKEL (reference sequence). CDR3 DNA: TGTGCCAGCAGCCTTCGCGGGGGCGGGGGCCGGGAGACCCAGTACTTC. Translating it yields CASSLRGGGGRETQYF.

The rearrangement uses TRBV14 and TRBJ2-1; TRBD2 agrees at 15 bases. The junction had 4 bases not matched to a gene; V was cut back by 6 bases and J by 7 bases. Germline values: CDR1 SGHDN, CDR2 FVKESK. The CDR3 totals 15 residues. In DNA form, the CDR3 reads TGTGCCAGCAGTGCCGGGACTAGCGGGGGGAATGAGCAGTTCTTC. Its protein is CASSAGTSGGNEQFF.

CDR3 amino acids: CASSPGDERLTDTQYF. The CDR3 DNA follows: TGTGCCAGCAGCCCAGGGGATGAGCGACTCACAGATACGCAGTATTTT. The chain is built from TRBV7-9 and TRBJ2-3, with D perhaps matching TRBD1 (6 bases). Germline V gene sequence: CDR1 SEHNR, CDR2 FQNEAQ (reference sequence). The CDR3 totals 16 residues. Deletions cut 5 bases from V and 2 bases from J, with 17 bases between.